This entry concerns a single T cell receptor beta chain. Its antigen is not identified. Other nucleotide sequences from this sample produce the same CDR3. Germline V gives CDR1 SGDLS, CDR2 YYNGEE. The CDR3 is 14 amino acids. V was shortened by 0 bases and J by 2 bases, with 9 bases between the two germline ends. The data stem from a study of cytomegalovirus exposure and HLA in healthy donors. PCR involved 60 Vbeta and 13 Jbeta primers. Produced via immunoSEQ multiplex PCR; TCRdb's table is partial and in-frame only. This sample yields fewer than 300,000 clones, of which roughly 85% are seen a single time; about 4% belongs to the top ten. Study-wide results and caveats: It was reportedly the case that the classifier diagnosed cytomegalovirus status with high specificity and sensitivity.

The TCR was taken from a man aged 40-49 years in good health and CMV-seropositive. The sample comprised PBMCs. The chain is built from TRBV9 and TRBJ2-7; a possible D gene is TRBD1 (5 bases). The CDR3: CASSVGAGTYEQYF. The CDR3 region has the DNA TGTGCCAGCAGCGTAGGCGCAGGGACCTACGAGCAGTACTTC. Supplemented by reference TRBV9 and TRBJ2-7, the full variable domain reads DSGVTQTPKHLITATGQRVTLRCSPRSGDLSVYWYQQSLDQGLQFLIQYYNGEERAKGNILERFSAQQFPDLHSELNLSSLELGDSALYFCASSVGAGTYEQYFGPGTRLTVT.